This T cell receptor beta chain was profiled in a study of post-analysis software for immune sequencing data. Whole-study findings and limits: Patients had higher frequencies than controls of four to six TRBV segments, including TRBV5-6, TRBV5-1 and TRBV20-1.

The CDR3 runs to 15 residues. From germline, CDR1 is ENHRY and CDR2 SYGVKD. Trimming removed 5 bases from V and 0 bases from J, with 11 bases in between. A remark on this clonotype: Its specificity is not known.

Prepared TCR beta cDNA libraries contained unique molecular identifiers. TCRdb reanalysed the PCR reads using MiXCR and keeps one entry per CDR3 protein. Of 250,000 to 300,000 distinct CDR3 sequences listed, 36% are singletons. The clonotype originates from a girl aged 10-17 years with multiple sclerosis. This chain joins TRBV10-3 and TRBJ2-1; D might be TRBD2 (5 bases). The sample was blood. In nucleotides, the CDR3 is TGTGCCATCAGTCCCTCCAGCGGCTCCTACAATGAGCAGTTCTTC. It specifies CAISPSSGSYNEQFF.